This TCR beta chain is drawn from a study of blood T cell repertoires in COVID-19. Data came from immunoSEQ multiplex PCR; TCRdb stores just in-frame clones and leaves some out. The sample has approximately 170,000 clones, over 80% seen once. Trimming cost V 4 bases and J 2 bases; bases outside gene matches: 3. Germline V gene data show CDR1 as LNHDA and CDR2 as SQIVND (reference sequence). This CDR3 has 17 residues. The gene calls are TRBV19 and TRBJ2-1; 15 nucleotides agree with TRBD2. The clonotype comes from a man in his 70s who had recovered from COVID-19. Sequencing used peripheral blood. This CDR3 reads CASSTRTSGRAYNEQFF. CDR3 nucleotides: TGTGCCAGTAGTACCCGGACTAGCGGGAGGGCCTACAATGAGCAGTTCTTC.